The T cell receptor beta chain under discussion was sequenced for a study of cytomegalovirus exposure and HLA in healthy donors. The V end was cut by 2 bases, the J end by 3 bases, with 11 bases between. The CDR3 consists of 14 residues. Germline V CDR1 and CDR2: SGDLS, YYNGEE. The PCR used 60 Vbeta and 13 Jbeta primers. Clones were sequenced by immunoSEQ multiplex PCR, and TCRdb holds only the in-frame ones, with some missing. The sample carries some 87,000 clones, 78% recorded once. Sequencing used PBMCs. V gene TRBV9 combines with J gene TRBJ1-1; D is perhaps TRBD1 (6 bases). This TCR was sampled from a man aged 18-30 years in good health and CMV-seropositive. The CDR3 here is CASSVQDSDTEAFF. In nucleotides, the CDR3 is TGTGCCAGCAGCGTTCAGGACAGCGACACTGAAGCTTTCTTT.